The 2 T cell receptor beta chains listed next were all sequenced from one sample in a study of blood T cell repertoires in COVID-19. Clones were read by immunoSEQ multiplex PCR, and TCRdb kept only the in-frame ones, dropping some. Here the sample spans under 45,000 clones, around 90% being singletons. The sequencing sample was made of peripheral blood. The receptors here all came from a woman aged 35 to 49 with acute or convalescent COVID-19.

V is TRBV5-1 and J is TRBJ1-1; TRBD1 is a possible D gene (5 bases). Germline assignment: CDR1 SGHRS and CDR2 YFSETQ. V was clipped by 3 bases and J by 2 bases, with 17 bases between them. The CDR3 loop spans 16 amino acids. Here the CDR3 reads CASSWPQQGANTEAFF. CDR3 in DNA: TGCGCCAGCAGCTGGCCACAGCAGGGCGCAAACACTGAAGCTTTCTTT.

The gene calls are TRBV19 and TRBJ2-7; TRBD2 agrees at 12 bases. The CDR3 runs to 17 residues. Per the germline V gene, CDR1 is LNHDA and CDR2 is SQIVND (reference sequence). V lost 0 bases and J lost 0; bases outside the gene matches: 3. The DNA for the CDR3 is TGTGCCAGTAGTATAGATGGGACTAGCGGGTTCTCCTACGAGCAGTACTTC. Encoded protein: CASSIDGTSGFSYEQYF. Based on the CDR3 plus reference TRBV19 and TRBJ2-7, the full variable domain is DGGITQSPKYLFRKEGQNVTLSCEQNLNHDAMYWYRQDPGQGLRLIYYSQIVNDFQKGDIAEGYSVSREKKESFPLTVTSAQKNPTAFYLCASSIDGTSGFSYEQYFGPGTRLTVT.